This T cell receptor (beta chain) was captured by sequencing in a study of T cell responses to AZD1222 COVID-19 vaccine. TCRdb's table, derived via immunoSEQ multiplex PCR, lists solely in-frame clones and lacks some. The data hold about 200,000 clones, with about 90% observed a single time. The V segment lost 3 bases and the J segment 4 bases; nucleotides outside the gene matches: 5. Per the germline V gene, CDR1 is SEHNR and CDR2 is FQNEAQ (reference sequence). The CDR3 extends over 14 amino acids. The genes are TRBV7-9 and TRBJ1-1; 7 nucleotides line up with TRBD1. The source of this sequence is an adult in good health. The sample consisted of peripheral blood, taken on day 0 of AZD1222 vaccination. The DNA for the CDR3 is TGTGCCAGCAGCTTCCCGGACAGGCGCACTGAAGCTTTCTTT. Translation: CASSFPDRRTEAFF.